Presented here are 27 T cell receptor beta chains from one specimen sequenced in a study of T cell repertoires in cytomegalovirus infection. TCRdb independently ran MiXCR on the reads; one entry per CDR3 protein. This sample carries about 130,000 distinct CDR3 sequences, 7% to 9.5% of them seen once, and the ten largest clones take 10%. The sample comprised PBMCs. These receptors were collected from a human donor in good health (CMV status not recorded). Some clones in this sample may be carry-over from other donors' samples.

This clonotype appeared many times. The chain couples TRBV6-6 to TRBJ1-1, with no clear D. This CDR3 has 14 residues. Trimming shortened V by 0 bases and J by 4 bases, and 9 bases separated the two germline ends. Germline values: CDR1 MNHNY, CDR2 SVGAGI (reference sequence). The CDR3 nucleotides read TGTGCCAGCAGTTACTCGAACCCCCTCACTGAAGCTTTCTTT. It encodes CASSYSNPLTEAFF.

There are many counts of this clonotype. In nucleotides, the CDR3 is TGTGCCAGCAGCTTTATCGGGGGCCAAGAGACCCAGTACTTC. It yields the protein CASSFIGGQETQYF. This chain uses TRBV5-4 with TRBJ2-5, with a possible D match to TRBD2 (6 bases). Germline CDR1 reads SGHNT; CDR2 reads YYREEE (reference sequence). Trimming removed 2 bases at V and 1 base at J, with 9 bases between. This CDR3 region has 14 residues.

This clonotype was detected many times. The rearrangement joins TRBV4-1 to TRBJ1-2; 7 positions agree with TRBD1. This CDR3 is 15 amino acids long. Germline V gene lookup returns CDR1 MGHRA and CDR2 YSYEKL. The V and J ends lost 4 bases and 8 bases, in that order; junction bases with no gene match: 13. CDR3 sequence reads: CASSRYTGALLGYTF. CDR3 DNA sequence: TGCGCCAGCAGCCGCTACACAGGGGCCCTCTTGGGCTACACCTTC.

This clonotype has a count of ten or more. This sequence joins TRBV28 and TRBJ1-1, with a possible D match to TRBD1 (5 bases). V was clipped by 8 bases and J by 3 bases, with 16 bases between them. Germline lookup yields CDR1 MDHEN and CDR2 SYDVKM. This CDR3 has 14 amino acids. CDR3 amino acids: CASASGQGHTEAFF. CDR3 in DNA: TGTGCCAGCGCATCGGGGCAGGGCCACACTGAAGCTTTCTTT.

In this sample, this clonotype turned up a few times. The genes are TRBV5-4 and TRBJ2-7; 10 bases map to TRBD1. The CDR3 spans 15 residues. V gave up 3 bases and J gave up 7 bases; unmatched junction bases: 10. CDR1 SGHNT and CDR2 YYREEE come from the germline V gene (reference sequence). Here the CDR3 DNA reads TGTGCCAGCAGCTGGGCCGGGACAGGGGCGGGTGAGCAGTACTTC. Translated, it gives CASSWAGTGAGEQYF.

This clonotype was seen repeatedly, ten times or more. V is TRBV7-2 and J is TRBJ2-1, with D uncertain. Between the trimmed V and J ends, which lost 3 bases and 5 bases, there was a span of 11 bases. This CDR3 is 14 amino acids long. In germline, CDR1 is SGHTA, CDR2 FQGNSA. The CDR3 loop is CASSFYHSDNEQFF. The CDR3 DNA is TGTGCCAGCAGCTTCTATCACAGCGACAATGAGCAGTTCTTC.

The gene calls are TRBV5-1 and TRBJ1-5; 7 bases fit TRBD1. V trimming: 1 base; J trimming: 7 bases; junction bases outside the gene matches: 8. The CDR3 is 15 amino acids. Germline V CDR1 and CDR2: SGHRS, YFSETQ. CDR3 protein: CASSLSGTDHQPQHF. The CDR3 DNA is TGCGCCAGCAGCTTGTCCGGGACAGATCACCAGCCCCAGCATTTT.

This chain joins TRBV7-8 and TRBJ1-3; 7 nucleotides line up with TRBD1. Trimming took 5 bases from V and 0 from J; bases not matched to a gene: 7. The CDR3 runs 16 residues. The germline V gene has CDR1 SGHVS and CDR2 FQNEAQ. The DNA for the CDR3 is TGTGCCAGCAGCCTAAGAGGACAGGACTCTGGAAACACCATATATTTT. This codes for CASSLRGQDSGNTIYF.

This clonotype was counted at least ten times. This chain connects TRBV6-6 to TRBJ2-7, with D tentatively TRBD1 or TRBD2 (5 bases each). This CDR3 has 13 amino acids. Germline V gives CDR1 MNHNY, CDR2 SVGAGI (reference sequence). The V and J ends lost 8 bases and 0 bases respectively, with 11 bases between them. The CDR3, as DNA: TGTGCCAGCTCGGGGACCTCCTCCTACGAGCAGTACTTC. Encoded protein: CASSGTSSYEQYF.

This clonotype appeared a few times. This chain uses TRBV2 with TRBJ2-1; D may be TRBD2 (6 bases). Germline V gene data show CDR1 as SNHLY and CDR2 as FYNNEI. Trimming removed 2 bases at V and 4 bases at J, with 9 bases between. This CDR3 is built from 14 residues. The CDR3 DNA reads TGTGCCAGCAGTGAATGGGAGGTTTACAATGAGCAGTTCTTC. This sequence encodes CASSEWEVYNEQFF.

In its sample, this clonotype was seen many times. This CDR3 is CASSPQGVNQPQHF. The DNA for the CDR3 is TGCGCCAGCTCACCACAGGGGGTTAACCAGCCCCAGCATTTT. The V and J genes are TRBV5-1 and TRBJ1-5, with 8 bases identical to TRBD1. Germline V lookup: CDR1 SGHRS, CDR2 YFSETQ. The length of the CDR3 is 14 residues. Trimming removed 7 bases from V and 7 bases from J; junction bases left unmatched: 10.

This clonotype has a count of ten or more. The V call is TRBV7-2, the J call TRBJ2-7; no reliable D call. Germline lookup yields CDR1 SGHTA and CDR2 FQGNSA. Trimming cost V 1 base and J 2 bases, with 12 bases left between them. The CDR3 runs 15 residues. The CDR3 DNA reads as TGTGCCAGCAGCTTAGGTCCGTGGGGTGCCTACGAGCAGTACTTC. It specifies CASSLGPWGAYEQYF.

This clonotype was detected ten times or more. V gene TRBV9 combines with J gene TRBJ2-1, with unresolved D. This CDR3 is built from 15 residues. Trimming cost V 0 bases and J 5 bases, with 12 bases left between them. CDR1 and CDR2 from the germline V gene are SGDLS and YYNGEE. The CDR3 DNA follows: TGTGCCAGCAGCGTAGATACACCACGGAACAATGAGCAGTTCTTC. Translation gives CASSVDTPRNNEQFF.

This clonotype was observed many times. The rearrangement joins TRBV7-2 to TRBJ1-1, with D possibly being TRBD1 (6 bases). Germline CDR1 and CDR2: SGHTA and FQGNSA. Trimming took off 5 bases at V and 1 base at J, with 11 bases between the two ends. The length of the CDR3 is 14 residues. The CDR3 reads CASSRGQKNTEAFF. The CDR3 DNA is TGTGCCAGCAGCCGAGGACAGAAGAACACTGAAGCTTTCTTT.

A remark on this clonotype: A clone one base away is much larger, so this may be a read error. The rearrangement uses TRBV20-1 and TRBJ1-6, with D possibly matching TRBD1 (5 bases). The germline V gene has CDR1 DFQATT and CDR2 SNEGSKA (reference sequence). Trimming shortened V by 4 bases and J by 18 bases, and 25 bases separated the two germline ends. There are 14 residues in the CDR3. The CDR3 DNA is TGCAGTGCTAACGCGGGCCAGGGTCGGATCACCCACCACTTT. This gives the protein CSANAGQGRITHHF.

This clonotype has only a few counts. CDR3 nucleotide sequence: TGTGCCAGCAGCCCGAGGACTGAAGCTTTCTTT. This gives the protein CASSPRTEAFF. The chain employs TRBV6-2 or TRBV6-3 and TRBJ1-1, with no clear D. The CDR3 is 11 amino acids. V shed 6 bases and J shed 5 bases, with 7 bases lying between them. Germline V gene data show CDR1 as MNHEY and CDR2 as SVGEGT.

This clonotype appeared many times. DNA of the CDR3: TGCAGTGCTTTGGACGCGTTTAGCACAGATACGCAGTATTTT. This translates into CSALDAFSTDTQYF. The chain links TRBV20-1 to TRBJ2-3; D is unresolved. V shed 5 bases and J shed 0 bases, with 12 bases lying between them. In germline, CDR1 is DFQATT, CDR2 SNEGSKA (reference sequence). The CDR3 has 14 amino acids.

CDR3 sequence reads: CASSIGLAGSYNEQFF. The DNA for the CDR3 is TGTGCCAGTAGTATCGGGCTAGCGGGCTCCTACAATGAGCAGTTCTTC. The rearrangement uses TRBV19 and TRBJ2-1; 8 bases line up with TRBD2. The CDR3 sequence is 16 residues long. Germline V gives CDR1 LNHDA, CDR2 SQIVND (reference sequence). After removal of 3 bases from V and 0 bases from J, the junction contained 4 bases not matched to a gene.

V is TRBV20-1 and J is TRBJ2-7; D is perhaps TRBD1 or TRBD2 (6 bases each). Trimming took 3 bases from V and 2 from J, leaving 14 bases between them. Per the germline V gene, CDR1 is DFQATT and CDR2 is SNEGSKA (reference sequence). The CDR3 contains 14 residues. The CDR3 sequence: CSASPRDTAYEQYF. CDR3 in DNA: TGCAGTGCTAGTCCGCGGGACACTGCCTACGAGCAGTACTTC.

The rearrangement joins TRBV20-1 to TRBJ2-3, with TRBD2 identical over 11 bases. The J segment lost 3 bases and the V segment lost 0 bases, leaving 11 bases of the junction unmatched. CDR3 size: 18 residues. Germline V CDR1 and CDR2: DFQATT, SNEGSKA (reference sequence). CDR3 in amino acids: CSARDGGSGGAGTDTQYF. In nucleotides, the CDR3 is TGCAGTGCTAGAGATGGTGGTAGCGGGGGGGCGGGTACAGATACGCAGTATTTT.

This clonotype was observed at least ten times. The V and J genes are TRBV28 and TRBJ2-1, with no clear D. The CDR3 is 10 amino acids. The germline V gene encodes CDR1 MDHEN and CDR2 SYDVKM. The ends were cut back, 10 bases at V and 4 bases at J, with 5 bases in the middle. The CDR3: CATGYNEQFF. CDR3 in DNA: TGTGCCACCGGGTACAATGAGCAGTTCTTC.

The sample holds many counts of this clonotype. J is TRBJ1-2 and V is TRBV4-1, with D hard to call. There are 13 residues in the CDR3. Germline V lookup: CDR1 MGHRA, CDR2 YSYEKL. V was shortened by 3 bases and J by 2 bases, with 7 bases between the two germline ends. CDR3 loop: CASSHDGNYGYTF. Written as DNA, the CDR3 is TGCGCCAGCAGCCATGACGGCAACTATGGCTACACCTTC.

The table lists this clonotype with a few counts. The chain is built from TRBV6-2 or TRBV6-3 and TRBJ1-2, with TRBD1 as a possible D gene (6 bases). The CDR3 totals 15 residues. Germline V lookup: CDR1 MNHEY, CDR2 SVGEGT. V lost 6 bases to trimming and J lost 4 bases, with 18 bases between them. The CDR3 DNA sequence: TGTGCCAGCAGCAACCGGGACACTAGCGGCTATGGCTACACCTTC. Amino acids: CASSNRDTSGYGYTF.

There are many counts of this clonotype. The gene calls are TRBV7-2 and TRBJ1-2; maybe TRBD1 (6 bases). Germline loops: CDR1 SGHTA, CDR2 FQGNSA. This CDR3 is built from 15 residues. Trimming left V 3 bases short and J 3 bases short, with 14 bases between. CDR3 residues: CASSFQGGSYYGYTF. In DNA, the CDR3 is TGTGCCAGCAGCTTCCAAGGGGGTAGCTACTATGGCTACACCTTC.

In this sample, this clonotype turned up many times. V is TRBV20-1 and J is TRBJ2-1; the D gene is possibly TRBD2 (5 bases). V shed 3 bases and J shed 5 bases, with 11 bases lying between them. The CDR3 has 13 amino acids. In germline, CDR1 is DFQATT, CDR2 SNEGSKA (reference sequence). The CDR3 protein is CSASTGNHNEQFF. CDR3 sequence (DNA): TGCAGTGCTAGCACCGGGAACCACAATGAGCAGTTCTTC.

This clonotype was detected only a few times. The gene calls are TRBV29-1 and TRBJ1-1; 7 bases fit TRBD1. Trimming removed 4 bases from V and 0 bases from J; junction bases left unmatched: 5. Germline V gene data show CDR1 as SQVTM and CDR2 as ANQGSEA. The CDR3 has 14 amino acids. The CDR3, as DNA: TGCAGCGTTGGGACAGGACCTATGAACACTGAAGCTTTCTTT. Translation: CSVGTGPMNTEAFF.

This clonotype was recorded many times. The V gene is TRBV11-2, the J gene TRBJ2-1; D is perhaps TRBD1 or TRBD2 (5 bases each). V was shortened by 3 bases and J by 0 bases, with 12 bases between the two germline ends. The germline CDR1 and CDR2 sequences are SGHAT and FQNNGV. CDR3 length equals 16 residues. CDR3 amino acids: CASSFGPGSSYNEQFF. The CDR3 DNA reads as TGTGCCAGCAGCTTCGGACCAGGGAGCTCCTACAATGAGCAGTTCTTC.